Listed below are T cell receptor beta chains from one sample, sequenced in a study of T cells in tumors after PD-1 blockade. Produced via immunoSEQ multiplex PCR; TCRdb's table is partial and in-frame only. The sample has some 18,000 clones, roughly 80% seen once; the top ten hold roughly 27%. The source material was PBMCs, sampled after anti-PD-1 therapy. The receptors come from a human donor with advanced basal cell or squamous cell carcinoma (not recorded which). Both conserved end residues are part of each CDR3. The order of the fields is V gene, D gene, J gene, clone size, CDR3 DNA, CDR3 protein. A D gene is named only where the DNA matches it firmly. Clone sizes are given selectively: once, few, many, or a class where the clone is expanded.

v_call: TRBV28
d_call: TRBD2
j_call: TRBJ2-1
clone_size: -
cdr3_nt: TGTGCCAGCAGAAGCGGGACTAGATTTGAGCAGTTCTTC
cdr3_aa: CASRSGTRFEQFF

v_call: TRBV29-1
d_call: TRBD1
j_call: TRBJ2-1
clone_size: once
cdr3_nt: TGCAGCGTTGAAGGCAGGATCCGACAGGGAAATGAGCAGTTCTTC
cdr3_aa: CSVEGRIRQGNEQFF

v_call: TRBV14
d_call: TRBD1
j_call: TRBJ1-1
clone_size: -
cdr3_nt: TGTGCCAGCAGCCGGGACAGGGTTGAAGCTTTCTTT
cdr3_aa: CASSRDRVEAFF

v_call: TRBV5-6
d_call: -
j_call: TRBJ2-7
clone_size: medium-sized
cdr3_nt: TGTGCCAGCAGCTTGGTAGGGAACTACGAGCAGTACTTC
cdr3_aa: CASSLVGNYEQYF

v_call: TRBV29-1
d_call: TRBD1
j_call: TRBJ2-3
clone_size: -
cdr3_nt: TGCAGCGTTGAAGGACAGGGGTACACAGATACGCAGTATTTT
cdr3_aa: CSVEGQGYTDTQYF

v_call: TRBV4-1
d_call: TRBD2
j_call: TRBJ2-1
clone_size: -
cdr3_nt: TGCGCCAGCAGCCGTACCCTAGCGGGGGGTCGCAATGAGCAGTTCTTC
cdr3_aa: CASSRTLAGGRNEQFF

v_call: TRBV7-2
d_call: -
j_call: TRBJ2-5
clone_size: -
cdr3_nt: TGTGCCAGCAGCTTAGAGATCGTGGGGGGGACCCAGTACTTC
cdr3_aa: CASSLEIVGGTQYF

v_call: TRBV6-1
d_call: -
j_call: TRBJ1-1
clone_size: once
cdr3_nt: TGTGCCAGCAGTGAACAGGTCCATAATGAAGCTTTCTTT
cdr3_aa: CASSEQVHNEAFF

v_call: TRBV7-9
d_call: TRBD2
j_call: TRBJ2-5
clone_size: -
cdr3_nt: TGTGCCAGCAGCAAGGGACTACAAGAGACCCAGTACTTC
cdr3_aa: CASSKGLQETQYF

v_call: TRBV7-9
d_call: TRBD2
j_call: TRBJ2-1
clone_size: -
cdr3_nt: TGTGCCAGCAGCTTAACTCGACTAGCGGGGGTGGGGAATGAGCAGTTCTTC
cdr3_aa: CASSLTRLAGVGNEQFF

v_call: TRBV6-5
d_call: -
j_call: TRBJ1-5
clone_size: -
cdr3_nt: TGTGCCAGCAGTTACACCGGTTACGGCAATCAGCCCCAGCATTTT
cdr3_aa: CASSYTGYGNQPQHF

v_call: TRBV6-2/TRBV6-3
d_call: TRBD2
j_call: TRBJ2-1
clone_size: -
cdr3_nt: TGTGCCAGCAGCCTTAGCGGGGGGTACAATGAGCAGTTCTTC
cdr3_aa: CASSLSGGYNEQFF

v_call: TRBV7-6
d_call: TRBD2
j_call: TRBJ2-1
clone_size: -
cdr3_nt: TGTGCCAGCAGCTTAGGGACTAGCGGGAGCAATGAGCAGTTCTTC
cdr3_aa: CASSLGTSGSNEQFF

v_call: TRBV9
d_call: -
j_call: TRBJ1-4
clone_size: -
cdr3_nt: TGTGCCAGCAGCGTAGCTGAGACAGATAATGAAAAACTGTTTTTT
cdr3_aa: CASSVAETDNEKLFF

v_call: TRBV4-1
d_call: -
j_call: TRBJ1-5
clone_size: -
cdr3_nt: TGCGCCAGCAGCCAAGATATCGGGGACGGAGGCATCAATCAGCCCCAGCATTTT
cdr3_aa: CASSQDIGDGGINQPQHF

v_call: TRBV7-8
d_call: -
j_call: TRBJ2-7
clone_size: -
cdr3_nt: TGTGCCAGCAGCTTCTGGGCAGGGCTCTCCTACGAGCAGTACTTC
cdr3_aa: CASSFWAGLSYEQYF

v_call: TRBV5-1
d_call: TRBD1
j_call: TRBJ1-1
clone_size: -
cdr3_nt: TGCGCCAGCAGCTTGCTCCGGGACAGGAGAGCTTTCTTT
cdr3_aa: CASSLLRDRRAFF

v_call: TRBV4-1
d_call: TRBD2
j_call: TRBJ2-1
clone_size: -
cdr3_nt: TGCGCCAGCAGCCTCCTAGCGGGAGTGGAGCATGAGCAGTTCTTC
cdr3_aa: CASSLLAGVEHEQFF